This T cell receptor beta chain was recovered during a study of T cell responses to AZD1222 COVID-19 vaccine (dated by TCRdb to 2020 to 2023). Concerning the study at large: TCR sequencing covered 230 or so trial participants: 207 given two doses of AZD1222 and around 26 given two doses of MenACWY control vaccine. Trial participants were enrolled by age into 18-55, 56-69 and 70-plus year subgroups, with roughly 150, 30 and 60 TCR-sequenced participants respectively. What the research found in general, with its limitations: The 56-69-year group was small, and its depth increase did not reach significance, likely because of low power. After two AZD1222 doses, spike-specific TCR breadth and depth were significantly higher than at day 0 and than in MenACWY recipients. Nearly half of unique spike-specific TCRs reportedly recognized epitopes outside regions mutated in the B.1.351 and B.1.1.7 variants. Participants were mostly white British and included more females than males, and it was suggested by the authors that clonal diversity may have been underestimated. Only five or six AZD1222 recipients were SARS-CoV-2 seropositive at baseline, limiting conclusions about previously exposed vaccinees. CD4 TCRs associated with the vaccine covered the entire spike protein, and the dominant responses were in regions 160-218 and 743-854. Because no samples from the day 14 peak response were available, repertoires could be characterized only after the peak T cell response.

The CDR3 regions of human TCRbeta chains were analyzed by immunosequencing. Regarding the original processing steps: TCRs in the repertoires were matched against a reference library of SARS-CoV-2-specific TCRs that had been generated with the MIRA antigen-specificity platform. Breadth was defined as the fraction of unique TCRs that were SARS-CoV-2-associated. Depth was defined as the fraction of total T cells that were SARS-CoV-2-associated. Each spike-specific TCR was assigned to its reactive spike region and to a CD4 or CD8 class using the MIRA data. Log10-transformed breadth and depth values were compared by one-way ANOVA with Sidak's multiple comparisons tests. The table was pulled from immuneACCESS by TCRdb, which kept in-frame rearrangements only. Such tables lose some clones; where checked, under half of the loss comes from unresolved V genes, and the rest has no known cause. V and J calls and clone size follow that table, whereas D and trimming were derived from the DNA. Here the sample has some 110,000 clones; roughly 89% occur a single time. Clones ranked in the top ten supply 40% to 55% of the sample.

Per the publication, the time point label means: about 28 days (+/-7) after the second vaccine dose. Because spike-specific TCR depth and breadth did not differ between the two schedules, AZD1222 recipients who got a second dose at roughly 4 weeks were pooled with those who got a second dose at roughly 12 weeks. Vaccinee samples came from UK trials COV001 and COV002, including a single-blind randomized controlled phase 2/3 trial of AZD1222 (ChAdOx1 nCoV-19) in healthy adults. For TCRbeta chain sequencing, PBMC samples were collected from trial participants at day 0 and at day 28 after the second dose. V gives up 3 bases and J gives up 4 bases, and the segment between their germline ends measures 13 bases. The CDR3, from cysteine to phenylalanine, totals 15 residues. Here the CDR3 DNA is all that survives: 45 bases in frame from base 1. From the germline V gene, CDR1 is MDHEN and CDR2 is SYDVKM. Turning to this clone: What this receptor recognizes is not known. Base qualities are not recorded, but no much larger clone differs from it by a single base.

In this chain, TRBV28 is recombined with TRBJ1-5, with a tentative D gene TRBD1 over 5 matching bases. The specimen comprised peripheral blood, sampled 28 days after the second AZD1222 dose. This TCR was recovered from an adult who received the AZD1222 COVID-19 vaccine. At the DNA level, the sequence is TGTGCCAGCAGTTTCAGGGCTCGGTGGAATCAGCCCCAGCATTTT. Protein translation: CASSFRARWNQPQHF.